In this sample, the clone carrying this T cell receptor beta chain turned up many times. Its matching antigen is unknown. The data are from a study of breast tumors, draining lymph nodes, adjacent tissues. General study results and limits: Data only fit, rather than demonstrated, lymph node origin of most tumor T cells. Compared with lymph nodes, tumors were less diverse; compared with nontumor tissue, more. Luminal-like breast cancer showed significantly greater tumor-nontumor repertoire similarity than basal-like breast cancer did.

TCRdb re-derived calls from the multiplex PCR reads in MiXCR, one entry per CDR3 protein. Counted here are roughly 100,000 distinct CDR3 sequences, 30% occurring once; the ten biggest clones make up approximately 6%. Axillary draining lymph nodes of breast cancer patients supplied the node samples. The germline gives CDR1 KGHSH, CDR2 LQKENI. CDR3 size: 16 residues. V was pared by 3 bases and J by 4 bases, with 13 bases between. The V gene is TRBV18, the J gene TRBJ2-6; D ambiguous. The source material was axillary lymph node tissue. The origin of this receptor is a female donor with breast cancer. Some clones in this sample may be carry-over from other donors' samples. The DNA for the CDR3 is TGTGCCAGCTCACCGGGCCAACCGAGGGGGGCCAACGTCCTGACTTTC. It specifies CASSPGQPRGANVLTF.